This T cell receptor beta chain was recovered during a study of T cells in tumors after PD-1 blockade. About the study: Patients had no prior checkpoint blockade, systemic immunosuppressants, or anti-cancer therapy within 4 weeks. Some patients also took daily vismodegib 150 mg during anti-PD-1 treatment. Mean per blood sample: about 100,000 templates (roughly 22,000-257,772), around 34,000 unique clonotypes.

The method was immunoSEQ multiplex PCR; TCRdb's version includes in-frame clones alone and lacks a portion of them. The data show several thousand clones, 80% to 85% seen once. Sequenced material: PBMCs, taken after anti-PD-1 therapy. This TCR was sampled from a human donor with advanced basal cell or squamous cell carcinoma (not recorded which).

The CDR3 sequence is CASSPQGFNTEAFF. The CDR3 DNA follows: TGTGCCAGCAGCCCCCAGGGATTTAACACTGAAGCTTTCTTT. This chain uses TRBV5-6 with TRBJ1-1; D is perhaps TRBD1 (5 bases). Germline V gives CDR1 SGHDT, CDR2 YYEEEE. The ends were cut back, 4 bases at V and 2 bases at J, with 12 bases in the middle. The CDR3 has 14 residues. The variable domain in full, with the rest retrieved from reference TRBV5-6 and TRBJ1-1, is DAGVTQSPTHLIKTRGQQVTLRCSPKSGHDTVSWYQQALGQGPQFIFQYYEEEERQRGNFPDRFSGHQFPNYSSELNVNALLLGDSALYLCASSPQGFNTEAFFGQGTRLTVV.